This TCR beta chain was recorded in a study of blood T cell repertoires in COVID-19. Study context: Samples representing acute and convalescent COVID-19 were sourced from the United States, Italy and Spain. Nucleic acid was either cDNA or gDNA, and it came from T cells, B-cell-depleted T cells, or PBMCs.

CDR3 size: 15 residues. Germline loops: CDR1 MDHEN, CDR2 SYDVKM. V was shortened by 4 bases and J by 0 bases, with 12 bases between the two germline ends. Original handling: The assay estimated nucleated cells by amplifying reference gene primers. Repertoires were generated with immunoSEQ multiplex PCR, while TCRdb's copy carries only in-frame clones and drops some. That table is the source of V, J and clone size, and D and trimming were worked out from the DNA. This table has about 27,000 clones, roughly 85% appearing once. The sequenced material came from peripheral blood. The clonotype was recovered from a woman aged 45-65 years with active COVID-19. The chain uses TRBV28 and TRBJ1-1; possibly TRBD1 for D (5 bases). The CDR3 nucleotides read TGTGCCAGCAGTTCCTTTGACAGCTTGAACACTGAAGCTTTCTTT. It codes for CASSSFDSLNTEAFF.